The T cell receptor (beta chain) under discussion was sequenced for a study of blood T cells in healthy people across ages (dated by TCRdb to 2014 to 2015). Context from the whole study: In model experiments, template switching captured roughly one uniquely barcoded TCR beta cDNA molecule for every two T cells. Using deep sequencing normalized with unique cDNA molecular identifiers, the study measured how TCR beta repertoire diversity changes with age. The donors were divided into four age groups: young (average approximately 15 years), middle-aged (around 37), aged (about 61) and long-lived (82). To avoid experimental bias, donors of different ages were distributed randomly across sequencing lanes. Using the same blood draw, the study looked at two additional independent replicas of 1 million unique cDNA reads for two donors, one aged 18 to 30 and the other aged 80 or older.

Library prep was done by 5' RACE. The data were produced on an Illumina HiSeq 2500. A second PCR of roughly 7 to 12 cycles was run with a J-beta primer mix and a sample-barcoded 5' primer. A template-switch 5' adaptor carrying 12 random nucleotides introduced a unique molecular identifier onto each TCR beta cDNA molecule. Each sample yielded at least 2.5 million CDR3-containing paired-end reads. First-strand cDNA was synthesized from all RNA with the Mint cDNA synthesis kit, primed by a TRBC-specific oligonucleotide. After uracil-DNA glycosylase treatment, a first 18-cycle PCR used universal primers M1SS and BC2_uni_R on all cDNA. The authors' analysis ran thus. For normalization, 1 million high-quality reads were randomly selected from each sample, with every read carrying a distinct molecular identifier. Reads sharing molecular identifiers were discarded rather than binned into consensus sequences. MiTCR, with a Q25 quality threshold and the strictest error-elimination algorithm, was used for CDR3 identification, clonotype clustering and error correction. A nonparametric unseen species model with Euler transformation was used to estimate lower-bound total TCR beta diversity. TCRdb reran the public reads through fastp at Q25 and MiXCR, keeping productive beta chains. Entries that share a CDR3 protein sequence are merged under the most common genes and DNA. These V and J calls derive from TCRdb rather than the authors' analysis. Recorded for this sample are 1.5 million to 1.9 million distinct CDR3 sequences; about 42% of them occurred a single time. The ten top clones hold around 4% of the sample.

The roughly 39 donors, aged about 6 to 95 years, were systemically healthy Caucasian individuals from Russia. Each donor gave 8 to 10 milliliters of peripheral blood, drawn into EDTA-treated Vacutainer tubes. Ficoll-Paque density-gradient centrifugation was used to isolate PBMCs, with at least 6.5 million per sample. Trizol reagent was used to extract total RNA from PBMCs, with at least 5 micrograms per sample. Naive CD45RAhigh/CD27high T cell percentages were measured by flow cytometry on a PBMC aliquot from every donor. The germline V gene encodes CDR1 SGHTA and CDR2 FQGTGA. The CDR3 covers 16 residues, taking in both the cysteine and the phenylalanine. Just CDR3 DNA is preserved here, 48 bases in frame from base 1. In regard to this clonotype: Its antigen has not been determined. The germline gene is not matched at one end of the junction; a read error may be the cause.

What the study reported, not specific to this receptor: Compared with the aged group, more naive CD4+ T cells, fewer expanded clones and increased TCR diversity were shown by the long-lived group, suggesting age selection. Observed TCR beta diversity correlated strongly with the percentage of naive T cells measured by flow cytometry. Because the CMV infection status of the donors was unknown, age-related changes in expanded clonotypes may potentially have been confounded. Since profiling was done on bulk unsorted PBMCs, naive and antigen-experienced compartments could not be conclusively compared. Observed TCR beta diversity per million T cells fell roughly linearly with age, and a significant reduction was already apparent by age roughly 40. Estimates of total diversity from one million sequenced T cells were regarded as lower bounds and underestimates.

The sample taken for sequencing was blood. The TCR comes from a woman aged 18-29 years in good health. The V and J segments used are TRBV7-3 and TRBJ2-1, with 8 middle bases fitting TRBD2. The sequenced DNA: TGTGCCAGCAGTTCCCACTTAGCGGGATCCTACAATGAGCGGTTCTTC. Protein translation: CASSSHLAGSYNERFF.